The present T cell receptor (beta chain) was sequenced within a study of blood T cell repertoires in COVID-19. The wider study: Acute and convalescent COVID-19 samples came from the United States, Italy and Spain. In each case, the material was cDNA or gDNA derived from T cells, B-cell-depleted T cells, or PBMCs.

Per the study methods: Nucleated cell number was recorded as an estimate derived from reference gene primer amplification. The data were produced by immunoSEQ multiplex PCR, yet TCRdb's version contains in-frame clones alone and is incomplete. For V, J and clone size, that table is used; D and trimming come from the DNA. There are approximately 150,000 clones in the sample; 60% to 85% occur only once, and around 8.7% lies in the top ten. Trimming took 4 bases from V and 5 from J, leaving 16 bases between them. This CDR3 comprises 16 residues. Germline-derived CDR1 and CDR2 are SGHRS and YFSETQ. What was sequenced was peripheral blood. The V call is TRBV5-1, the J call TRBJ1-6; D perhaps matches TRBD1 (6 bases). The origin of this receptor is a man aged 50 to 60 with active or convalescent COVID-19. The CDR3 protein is CASSQNIRTDNSPLHF. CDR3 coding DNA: TGCGCCAGCAGCCAAAATATCAGGACAGATAATTCACCCCTCCACTTT.